This T cell receptor beta chain was identified during a study of OX40 agonist ivuxolimab in advanced cancers. Study summary: Ivuxolimab is a fully human IgG2 antibody that activates OX40 (CD134).

In regard to this clone: As yet, its antigen is unknown.

Study-wide results and caveats: Normalized T-cell clonal expansion was also low in some nonresponders.

Sequencing used immunoSEQ multiplex PCR; TCRdb keeps in-frame clones, though not all of them. The sample has 60,000 to 80,000 clones, about 80% seen once. Germline-derived CDR1 and CDR2 are SGHVS and FQNEAQ. The CDR3 contains 21 residues. V trimming: 4 bases; J trimming: 4 bases; junction bases outside the gene matches: 25. The sample in question was CD4+ or CD8+ T cells sorted from blood, obtained in a trial of the OX40 agonist ivuxolimab. The J gene is TRBJ2-5, the V gene TRBV7-8; 9 bases are shared with TRBD2. This sequence was found in an adult with an advanced solid tumor such as melanoma, head and neck, liver or kidney cancer. Here the CDR3 reads CASSSPQEPQGLARGGETQYF. The DNA for the CDR3 is TGTGCCAGCAGCTCGCCCCAAGAGCCACAGGGGCTCGCGCGGGGGGGAGAGACCCAGTACTTC.